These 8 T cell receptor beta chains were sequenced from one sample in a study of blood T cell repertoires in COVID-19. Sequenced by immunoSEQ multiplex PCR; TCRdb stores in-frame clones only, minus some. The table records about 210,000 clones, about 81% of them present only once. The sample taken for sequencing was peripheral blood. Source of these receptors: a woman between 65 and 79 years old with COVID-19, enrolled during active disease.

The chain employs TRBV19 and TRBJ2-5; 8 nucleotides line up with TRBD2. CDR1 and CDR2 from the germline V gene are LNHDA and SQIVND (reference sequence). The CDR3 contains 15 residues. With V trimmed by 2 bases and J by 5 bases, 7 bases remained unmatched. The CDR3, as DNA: TGTGCCAGTAGTATAAAAGCGGGAGCGAGTGAGACCCAGTACTTC. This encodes CASSIKAGASETQYF.

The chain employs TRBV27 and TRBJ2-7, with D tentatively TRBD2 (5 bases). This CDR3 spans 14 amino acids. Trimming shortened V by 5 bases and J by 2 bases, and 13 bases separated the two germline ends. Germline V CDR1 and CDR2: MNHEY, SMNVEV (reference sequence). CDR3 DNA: TGTGCCAGCAGTCTCAAGGACGGGACCTACGAGCAGTACTTC. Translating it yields CASSLKDGTYEQYF.

CDR3 coding DNA: TGCGCCAGCAGCCAAACGGGACAGGGAAATGAAAAACTGTTTTTT. Translation: CASSQTGQGNEKLFF. This chain links TRBV4-1 with TRBJ1-4; 9 bases match TRBD1. The germline gives CDR1 MGHRA, CDR2 YSYEKL. This CDR3 region has 15 residues. The J segment lost 5 bases and the V segment lost 2 bases, leaving 3 bases of the junction unmatched.

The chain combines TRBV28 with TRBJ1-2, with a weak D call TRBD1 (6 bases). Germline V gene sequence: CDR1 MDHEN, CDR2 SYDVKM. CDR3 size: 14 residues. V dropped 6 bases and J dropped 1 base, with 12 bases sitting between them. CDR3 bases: TGTGCCAGCAGGGGTACAGGGATTAACTATGGCTACACCTTC. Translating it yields CASRGTGINYGYTF.

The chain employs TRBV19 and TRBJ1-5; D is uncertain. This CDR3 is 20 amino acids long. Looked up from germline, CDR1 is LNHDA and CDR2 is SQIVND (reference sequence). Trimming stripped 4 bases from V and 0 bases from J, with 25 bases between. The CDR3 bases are TGTGCCAGTAGTACCCAACCACGGGCAGATCAGCGGAATAGCAATCAGCCCCAGCATTTT. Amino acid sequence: CASSTQPRADQRNSNQPQHF.

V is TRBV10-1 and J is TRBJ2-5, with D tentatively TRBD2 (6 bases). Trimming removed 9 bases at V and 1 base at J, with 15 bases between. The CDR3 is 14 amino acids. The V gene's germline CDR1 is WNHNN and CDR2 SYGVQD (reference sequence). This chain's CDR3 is CARDWGELQETQYF. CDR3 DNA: TGCGCCAGGGATTGGGGGGAACTCCAAGAGACCCAGTACTTC.

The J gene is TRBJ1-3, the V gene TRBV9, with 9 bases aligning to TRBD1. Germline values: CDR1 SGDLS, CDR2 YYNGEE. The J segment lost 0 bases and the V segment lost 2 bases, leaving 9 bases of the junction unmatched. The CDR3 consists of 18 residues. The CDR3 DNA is TGTGCCAGCAGCGTCGGGACAGGGAGGAAGAGCTCTGGAAACACCATATATTTT. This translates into CASSVGTGRKSSGNTIYF.

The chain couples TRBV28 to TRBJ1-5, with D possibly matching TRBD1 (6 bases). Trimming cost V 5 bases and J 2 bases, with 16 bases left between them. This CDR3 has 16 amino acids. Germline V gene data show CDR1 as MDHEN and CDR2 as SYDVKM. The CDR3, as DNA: TGTGCCAGCAGTCCGCATACACAGGGCGGCAATCAGCCCCAGCATTTT. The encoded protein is CASSPHTQGGNQPQHF.